Described below is a single TCR beta chain sequence and its context. The antigen remains unidentified. Trimming shortened V by 0 bases and J by 8 bases, and 14 bases separated the two germline ends. The CDR3 is 14 amino acids. Per the germline V gene, CDR1 is LGHNA and CDR2 is YNFKEQ. Random hexamers were used to reverse transcribe the RNA input (about 0.5 to 1 ug). Amplification of TCR beta CDR3 across 54 Vbeta and 13 Jbeta was performed with immunoSEQ multiplex PCR. One entry per CDR3 protein, called by TCRdb with MiXCR from the immunoSEQ multiplex PCR reads. The sample yields approximately 190,000 distinct CDR3 sequences, approximately 94% seen once. This sample was included in a study of CD8 T cells in Susac syndrome. Study results and limitations: The study acknowledged a relatively small number of individuals in its TCR sequencing and HLA analysis.

TCR beta sequencing covered blood CD8+ and CD4+ T cells. V and J are TRBV4-2 and TRBJ2-7; tentative D call: TRBD2 (5 bases). The sequencing sample was made of CD4+ T cells from PBMCs. The origin of this receptor is a human donor with Susac syndrome. The CDR3: CASSQDGSLLKQYF. The CDR3 DNA reads as TGTGCCAGCAGCCAAGATGGGAGTCTTTTGAAGCAGTACTTC.